The clone carrying this T cell receptor beta chain has a handful of counts. Per the authors' pipeline: Estimation of nucleated cell counts relied on the amplification of reference gene primers. Method: immunoSEQ multiplex PCR; TCRdb's copy keeps in-frame clones and lacks some. Clone size and V and J calls were adopted from that table, with D and trimming inferred from the DNA. Among about 490,000 clones, approximately 85% were seen once, and the ten largest hold more than 3%. These data belong to a study of blood T cell repertoires in COVID-19. The sample taken for sequencing was peripheral blood. This clonotype was sampled from a human donor in a cohort sampled during active COVID-19.

CDR3 nucleotide sequence: TGTGCCAGCTCACCACAGGGGATAGACACTGAAGCTTTCTTT. This codes for CASSPQGIDTEAFF. This chain joins TRBV18 and TRBJ1-1, with D possibly being TRBD1 (5 bases). V was trimmed by 1 base and J by 3 bases, leaving 9 bases between them. Germline V gene lookup returns CDR1 KGHSH and CDR2 LQKENI. The CDR3 sequence is 14 residues long.